Below are 9 T cell receptor beta chains sequenced from a single sample in a study of blood T cell repertoires in COVID-19. TCRdb's table, derived via immunoSEQ multiplex PCR, lists solely in-frame clones and lacks some. This table holds 140,000 or so clones, more than 65% found once. Sample: peripheral blood. The receptors derive from a man in his 60s with active or convalescent COVID-19.

This chain uses TRBV27 with TRBJ2-1; 10 bases fit TRBD2. V shed 6 bases, J shed 8 bases, and the junction held 7 bases outside the gene matches. Germline CDR1 MNHEY, CDR2 SMNVEV (reference sequence). The CDR3 covers 14 residues. The CDR3 here is CASSERGGADEQFF. In DNA, the CDR3 is TGTGCCAGCAGCGAGCGGGGGGGCGCGGATGAGCAGTTCTTC.

The DNA of the CDR3 is TGTGCCAGCAGGATAGAGATGAACACTGAAGCTTTCTTT. Its protein product is CASRIEMNTEAFF. The V and J genes are TRBV6-5 and TRBJ1-1, with unresolved D. Trimming took off 6 bases at V and 0 bases at J, with 8 bases between the two ends. Germline lookup yields CDR1 MNHEY and CDR2 SVGAGI. The CDR3 totals 13 residues.

This clone has only one observation. The chain combines TRBV10-1 with TRBJ2-1; TRBD2 aligns across 8 bases. The V gene's germline CDR1 is WNHNN and CDR2 SYGVQD (reference sequence). Germline trimming cut 3 bases from V and 5 bases from J; bases unmatched to any gene: 6. The CDR3 length is 15 residues. The CDR3 is CASSEGTRGNNEQFF. CDR3 DNA: TGCGCCAGCAGTGAAGGGACTAGGGGAAACAATGAGCAGTTCTTC.

About this clone itself: This sample includes further DNA sequences coding for the same CDR3. J is TRBJ2-1 and V is TRBV5-1, with 10 bases aligning to TRBD1. Losses at the gene ends were 0 bases for V and 8 bases for J; bases not matched to a gene: 5. Germline V gene sequence: CDR1 SGHRS, CDR2 YFSETQ. This CDR3 is 15 amino acids long. The CDR3, as DNA: TGCGCCAGCAGCTTGGGACAGGGGGCGGTCGATGAGCAGTTCTTC. Amino acids: CASSLGQGAVDEQFF.

V is TRBV27 and J is TRBJ2-7, with 7 bases aligning to TRBD1. CDR1 MNHEY and CDR2 SMNVEV come from the germline V gene (reference sequence). The V gene end was trimmed by 5 bases and the J gene end by 3 bases; junction bases not matched to a gene: 4. This CDR3 comprises 13 residues. The CDR3 spells CASSRQGLYEQYF. DNA of the CDR3: TGTGCCAGCAGTCGACAGGGCCTCTACGAGCAGTACTTC.

J is TRBJ1-1 and V is TRBV4-1; D is undetermined. Trimming left V 1 base short and J 1 base short, with 13 bases between. This CDR3 comprises 16 residues. From germline, CDR1 is MGHRA and CDR2 YSYEKL. CDR3 coding DNA: TGCGCCAGCAGCCAAGCCCCCAACAACAGGAACACTGAAGCTTTCTTT. This sequence encodes CASSQAPNNRNTEAFF.

This clone occurred a few times. The chain links TRBV7-8 to TRBJ2-1; D perhaps matches TRBD1 (5 bases). This CDR3 is built from 14 residues. Between the trimmed V and J ends, which lost 5 bases and 7 bases, there was a span of 15 bases. CDR1 and CDR2 from the germline V gene are SGHVS and FQNEAQ. The CDR3 nucleotides read TGTGCCAGCAGCCGAACAAGGGGCGTGAATGAGCAGTTCTTC. Translated: CASSRTRGVNEQFF.

The table lists this clone with a few counts. CDR3 region: CASSPLTSGAHNEQFF. Written as DNA, the CDR3 is TGTGCCAGCAGCCCCCTGACTAGCGGGGCCCACAATGAGCAGTTCTTC. V and J are TRBV11-3 and TRBJ2-1, with 11 bases lining up with TRBD2. The CDR3 covers 16 residues. The junction had 8 bases not matched to a gene; V was cut back by 5 bases and J by 5 bases. CDR1 is SGHNT and CDR2 is YENEEA in the germline V gene.

The gene calls are TRBV5-4 and TRBJ2-1; 8 bases match TRBD2. Per germline, CDR1 SGHNT and CDR2 YYREEE (reference sequence). Trimming took 2 bases from V and 4 from J; bases not matched to a gene: 5. This CDR3 contains 15 residues. CDR3 nucleotide sequence: TGTGCCAGCAGCTTTTCACGGGGGGGATACAATGAGCAGTTCTTC. It specifies CASSFSRGGYNEQFF.